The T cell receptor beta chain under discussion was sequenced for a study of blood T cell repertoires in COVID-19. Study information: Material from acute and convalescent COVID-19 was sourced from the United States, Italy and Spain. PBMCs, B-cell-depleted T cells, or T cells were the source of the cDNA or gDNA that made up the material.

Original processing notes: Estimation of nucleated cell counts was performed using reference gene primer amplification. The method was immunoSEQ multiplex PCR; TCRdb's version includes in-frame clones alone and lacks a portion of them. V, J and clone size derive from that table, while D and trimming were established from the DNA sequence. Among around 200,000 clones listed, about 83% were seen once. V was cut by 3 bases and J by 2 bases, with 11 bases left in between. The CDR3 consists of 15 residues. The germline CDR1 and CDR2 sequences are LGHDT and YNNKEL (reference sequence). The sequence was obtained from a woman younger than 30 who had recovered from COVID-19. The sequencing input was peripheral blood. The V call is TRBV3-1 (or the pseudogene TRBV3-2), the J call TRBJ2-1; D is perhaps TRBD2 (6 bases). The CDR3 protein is CASSQIADTYNEQFF. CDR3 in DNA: TGTGCCAGCAGCCAGATAGCGGACACCTACAATGAGCAGTTCTTC.